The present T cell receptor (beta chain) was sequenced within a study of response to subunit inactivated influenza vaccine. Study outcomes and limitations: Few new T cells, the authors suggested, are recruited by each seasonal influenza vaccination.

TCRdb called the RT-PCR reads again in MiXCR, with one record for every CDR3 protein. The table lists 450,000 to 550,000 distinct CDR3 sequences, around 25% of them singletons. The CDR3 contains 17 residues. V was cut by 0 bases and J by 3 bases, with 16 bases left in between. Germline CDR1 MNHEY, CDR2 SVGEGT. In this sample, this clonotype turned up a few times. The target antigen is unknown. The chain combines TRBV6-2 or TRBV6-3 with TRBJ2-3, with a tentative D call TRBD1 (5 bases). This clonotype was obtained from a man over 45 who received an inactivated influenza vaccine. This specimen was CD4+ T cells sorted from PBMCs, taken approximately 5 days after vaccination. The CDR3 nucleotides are TGTGCCAGCAGTTACTCGACCTTTGGGCAGGGTACAGATACGCAGTATTTT. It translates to CASSYSTFGQGTDTQYF.